The present T cell receptor beta chain was sequenced within a study of T-cell reconstitution after alpha-beta-depleted transplantation in children. This CDR3 spans 17 amino acids. The junction had 6 bases not matched to a gene; V was cut back by 4 bases and J by 0 bases. Germline-derived CDR1 and CDR2 are ENHRY and SYGVKD. Many counts were recorded for this clonotype. Its cognate antigen is unknown. The study, taken as a whole, reports: By about two months after transplant, alpha-beta T cells reportedly arose from several hundred graft clones that had expanded. The authors attributed T-cell counts and diversity one year after transplant mostly to newly produced T cells.

The library targeted TCRbeta and was prepared with unique molecular identifiers. TCRdb reanalysed the PCR reads using MiXCR and keeps one entry per CDR3 protein. The sample records about 100,000 distinct CDR3 sequences, around 6.4% being singletons. The sequence was obtained from a male patient between 2 and 15 years old who had a stem cell transplant for acute lymphoblastic leukemia, so the T cells may come from the graft donor. Sample: PBMCs, mostly from graft donor cells, taken 360 days after TCRalphabeta/CD19-depleted stem cell transplant. The chain employs TRBV10-3 and TRBJ2-6, with 7 bases that match TRBD1. CDR3 amino acids: CAISVWGQSSGANVLTF. CDR3 DNA sequence: TGTGCCATCAGTGTATGGGGACAGAGCTCTGGGGCCAACGTCCTGACTTTC.